A selection of T cell receptor beta chains follows, all from one sample in a study of OX40 agonist ivuxolimab in advanced cancers. The method was immunoSEQ multiplex PCR; TCRdb's version includes in-frame clones alone and lacks a portion of them. The sample holds more than 45,000 clones; about 87% are singletons and the top ten take approximately 3.4%. The sequenced sample was CD4+ or CD8+ T cells sorted from blood, obtained in a trial of the OX40 agonist ivuxolimab. These receptors all come from an adult with an advanced solid tumor such as melanoma, head and neck, liver or kidney cancer. CDR3s include the opening cysteine and the closing phenylalanine or tryptophan. The D gene is left open where the match is weak. The size entry is marked missing in some rows and otherwise reads once, few, many or a size class.

>TRBV5-1|NA|TRBD1|TRBJ2-2
CASRRDRGRTGELFF
TGCGCCAGCAGAAGGGACAGGGGGCGGACCGGGGAGCTGTTTTTT
>TRBV7-9|NA|NA|TRBJ2-7
CASSFAPRQEQYF
TGTGCCAGCAGCTTCGCACCCCGACAGGAGCAGTACTTC
>TRBV5-5|once|NA|TRBJ1-2
CASSLVGVNYGYTF
TGTGCCAGCAGCTTAGTCGGGGTTAACTATGGCTACACCTTC
>TRBV19|NA|TRBD2|TRBJ2-1
CASTGGGGSGKREQFF
TGTGCCAGTACCGGAGGTGGGGGTAGCGGGAAGCGCGAGCAGTTCTTC
>TRBV19|once|NA|TRBJ1-1
CASSINSINTEAFF
TGTGCCAGTAGTATTAATTCTATAAACACTGAAGCTTTCTTT
>TRBV5-1|NA|NA|TRBJ2-3
CASSLVAPAGTDTQYF
TGCGCCAGCAGCTTGGTGGCCCCCGCCGGCACAGATACGCAGTATTTT
>TRBV16|NA|NA|TRBJ1-5
CASSQSTGNQPQHF
TGTGCCAGCAGCCAATCAACAGGGAATCAGCCCCAGCATTTT
>TRBV7-2|NA|NA|TRBJ2-5
CASSSGRQETQYF
TGTGCCAGCAGCTCCGGGCGTCAAGAGACCCAGTACTTC
>TRBV27|NA|NA|TRBJ1-1
CASSPVTGMGTEAFF
TGTGCCAGCAGTCCGGTGACAGGAATGGGAACTGAAGCTTTCTTT
>TRBV5-5|NA|TRBD2|TRBJ2-3
CASSPIFGLAASNTQYF
TGTGCCAGCAGCCCTATTTTTGGACTAGCGGCCTCGAATACGCAGTATTTT
>TRBV4-3|NA|NA|TRBJ2-2
CASSRGSPNTGELFF
TGCGCCAGCAGCCGAGGGAGCCCGAACACCGGGGAGCTGTTTTTT
>TRBV5-4|NA|NA|TRBJ1-1
CASSRDFLNTEAFF
TGTGCCAGCAGCCGGGACTTCTTGAACACTGAAGCTTTCTTT
>TRBV7-2|once|NA|TRBJ2-7
CASSLESGPYEQYF
TGTGCCAGCAGCTTAGAGTCAGGGCCCTACGAGCAGTACTTC
>TRBV30|NA|NA|TRBJ2-7
CAWSVGTNYEQYF
TGTGCCTGGAGTGTCGGGACGAACTACGAGCAGTACTTC
>TRBV15|NA|TRBD2|TRBJ2-7
CATSRALGTSETYEQYF
TGTGCCACCAGCAGAGCGCTGGGGACTAGCGAGACCTACGAGCAGTACTTC
>TRBV7-3|NA|NA|TRBJ2-5
CASSPTGIQETQYF
TGTGCCAGCAGCCCCACAGGGATTCAAGAGACCCAGTACTTC
>TRBV25-1|NA|NA|TRBJ2-4
CASSDWSGGKNIQYF
TGTGCCAGCAGTGACTGGTCGGGCGGGAAAAACATTCAGTACTTC
>TRBV30|NA|TRBD2|TRBJ2-5
CAWGLAGVETQYF
TGTGCCTGGGGACTAGCGGGAGTCGAGACCCAGTACTTC
>TRBV18|NA|NA|TRBJ2-5
CASSPGGETQYF
TGTGCCAGCTCACCGGGGGGAGAGACCCAGTACTTC
>TRBV11-1|NA|NA|TRBJ2-5
CASSRVGQETQYF
TGTGCCAGCAGCCGGGTGGGTCAAGAGACCCAGTACTTC
>TRBV28|NA|TRBD2|TRBJ2-5
CASSLGLPGLAGGPDF
TGTGCCAGCAGTTTAGGACTACCGGGACTAGCGGGAGGGCCTGACTTC
>TRBV7-2|NA|NA|TRBJ2-1
CASSLDQNNEQFF
TGTGCCAGCAGCTTAGACCAGAACAATGAGCAGTTCTTC
>TRBV27|NA|NA|TRBJ2-7
CASSFGGGVEQYF
TGTGCCAGCAGTTTCGGAGGGGGCGTCGAGCAGTACTTC